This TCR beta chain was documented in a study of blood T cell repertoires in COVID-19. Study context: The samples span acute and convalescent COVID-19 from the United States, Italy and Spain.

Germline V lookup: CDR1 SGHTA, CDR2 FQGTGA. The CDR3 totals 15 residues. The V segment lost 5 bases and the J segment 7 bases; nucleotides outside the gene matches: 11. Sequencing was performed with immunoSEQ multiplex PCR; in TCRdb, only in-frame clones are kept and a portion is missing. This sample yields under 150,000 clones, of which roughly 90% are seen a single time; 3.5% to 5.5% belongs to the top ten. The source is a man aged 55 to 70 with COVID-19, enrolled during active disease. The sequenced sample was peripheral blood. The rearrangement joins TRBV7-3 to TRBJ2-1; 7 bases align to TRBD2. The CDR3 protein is CASSPRTSIVNEQFF. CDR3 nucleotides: TGTGCCAGCAGCCCTCGGACTAGTATAGTGAATGAGCAGTTCTTC.